These 5 T cell receptor beta chains were sequenced from one sample in a study of identifying expanded T cells in peripheral blood. Profiling relied on immunoSEQ multiplex PCR, and the TCRdb table lists in-frame clones only, not all of them. The sample records 100,000 or so clones, more than 85% being singletons. The sample was blood. Receptors originate from a person aged 18 to 75 in good health.

This rearrangement joins TRBV6-5 to TRBJ1-6; D gene unclear. V was pared by 0 bases and J by 9 bases, with 15 bases between. This CDR3 spans 16 amino acids. Germline CDR1 reads MNHEY; CDR2 reads SVGAGI. This CDR3 reads CASSYSKDGRASPLHF. The CDR3 DNA follows: TGTGCCAGCAGTTACTCGAAGGACGGGCGAGCTTCACCCCTCCACTTT.

The gene calls are TRBV9 and TRBJ1-5, with 7 bases lining up with TRBD1. The CDR3 extends over 14 amino acids. Trimming took 4 bases from V and 6 from J; bases not matched to a gene: 7. Germline values: CDR1 SGDLS, CDR2 YYNGEE. This chain's CDR3 is CASSKGNRGQPQHF. Here the CDR3 DNA reads TGTGCCAGCAGCAAAGGCAACAGGGGTCAGCCCCAGCATTTT. Based on the CDR3 plus reference TRBV9 and TRBJ1-5, the full variable domain is DSGVTQTPKHLITATGQRVTLRCSPRSGDLSVYWYQQSLDQGLQFLIQYYNGEERAKGNILERFSAQQFPDLHSELNLSSLELGDSALYFCASSKGNRGQPQHFGDGTRLSIL.

The chain carries TRBV7-2 and TRBJ2-1; 9 nucleotides align to TRBD1. The CDR3 is 15 residues long. The V and J ends lost 6 bases and 0 bases, in that order; junction bases with no gene match: 3. Looked up from germline, CDR1 is SGHTA and CDR2 is FQGNSA. Here the CDR3 reads CASSPGQGSYNEQFF. The DNA for the CDR3 is TGTGCCAGCAGTCCGGGACAGGGCTCCTACAATGAGCAGTTCTTC. Supplemented by reference TRBV7-2 and TRBJ2-1, the full variable domain reads GAGVSQSPSNKVTEKGKDVELRCDPISGHTALYWYRQSLGQGLEFLIYFQGNSAPDKSGLPSDRFSAERTGGSVSTLTIQRTQQEDSAVYLCASSPGQGSYNEQFFGPGTRLTVL.

As to this clone: A read error may account for a junction end that differs from germline. The chain uses TRBV6-1 and TRBJ2-7, with a tentative D call TRBD1 (6 bases). There are 11 residues in the CDR3. Germline assignment: CDR1 MNHNS and CDR2 SASEGT. The CDR3 DNA follows: TGTGCCATCAGTTACAGGGCCGAGCAGTACTTC. Its protein is CAISYRAEQYF.

DNA of the CDR3: TGTGCCAGCAGCGAGGGGAACACTTACGAGCAGTACTTC. Encoded protein: CASSEGNTYEQYF. The V call is TRBV5-6, the J call TRBJ2-7; D tentatively reads TRBD1 or TRBD2 (5 bases each). V dropped 4 bases and J dropped 4 bases, with 12 bases sitting between them. The CDR3 extends over 13 amino acids. Per the germline V gene, CDR1 is SGHDT and CDR2 is YYEEEE.